Listed here are 21 T cell receptor beta chains from one sample, sequenced in a study of T cells in Graves' hyperthyroidism and ophthalmopathy. RNA transcripts gave rise to amplified TCR beta CDR3 regions. HTBI primers were employed in a first-round RT-PCR of the TCR CDR3. TCRdb analysed the multiplex PCR reads with MiXCR anew, one entry per CDR3 protein. The data contain around 99,000 distinct CDR3 sequences, 16% of them singletons. Sequences were obtained from blood. Every receptor here comes from a woman aged 45-60 years with Graves' hyperthyroidism.

This clonotype showed up many times. This chain connects TRBV28 to TRBJ2-1, with D tentatively TRBD1 (5 bases). Germline CDR1 reads MDHEN; CDR2 reads SYDVKM. V dropped 5 bases and J dropped 0 bases, with 8 bases sitting between them. The CDR3 spans 14 residues. CDR3 in amino acids: CASSRQRSYNEQFF. Here the CDR3 DNA reads TGTGCCAGCAGTCGACAGCGCTCCTACAATGAGCAGTTCTTC.

This clonotype came up many times. The chain employs TRBV28 and TRBJ1-2; D might be TRBD1 (6 bases). Germline assignment: CDR1 MDHEN and CDR2 SYDVKM. Trimming shortened V by 6 bases and J by 8 bases, and 13 bases separated the two germline ends. The CDR3 contains 12 residues. The CDR3 region has the DNA TGTGCCAGCAGCCTAGCGGGGGGCGGCTACACCTTC. Its protein product is CASSLAGGGYTF.

The chain couples TRBV5-1 to TRBJ1-1; D is possibly TRBD1 (6 bases). CDR1 and CDR2 from the germline V gene are SGHRS and YFSETQ. This CDR3 spans 15 amino acids. Deletions cut 4 bases from V and 1 base from J, with 14 bases between. For the CDR3, the DNA is TGCGCCAGCAGCCCCTGGGGACAAACGAACACTGAAGCTTTCTTT. Translating it yields CASSPWGQTNTEAFF.

This clonotype was counted ten times or more. This chain links TRBV19 with TRBJ1-5; 7 bases align to TRBD1. CDR1 is LNHDA, CDR2 SQIVND, per germline (reference sequence). The CDR3 sequence is 14 residues long. Losses at the gene ends were 7 bases for V and 3 bases for J; bases not matched to a gene: 6. This chain's CDR3 is CASNVGQYNQPQHF. CDR3 DNA sequence: TGTGCCAGTAACGTGGGACAGTACAATCAGCCCCAGCATTTT.

This clonotype was observed many times. V is TRBV3-1 and J is TRBJ2-1; TRBD2 aligns across 16 bases. This CDR3 comprises 19 residues. The V gene's germline CDR1 is LGHDT and CDR2 YNNKEL (reference sequence). V lost 5 bases and J lost 2; bases outside the gene matches: 9. For the CDR3, the DNA is TGTGCCAGCAGCTCCACCGGGACTAGCGGGAGGGGAGCCTACAATGAGCAGTTCTTC. This sequence encodes CASSSTGTSGRGAYNEQFF.

This clonotype was seen many times. This chain joins TRBV12-3 or TRBV12-4 and TRBJ1-5, with a tentative D call TRBD1 (5 bases). Trimming took off 1 base at V and 9 bases at J, with 16 bases between the two ends. The CDR3 runs 15 residues. CDR3 residues: CASSLVSGASWPQHF. For the CDR3, the DNA is TGTGCCAGCAGTTTAGTGAGTGGGGCCTCCTGGCCCCAGCATTTT.

The chain couples TRBV6-1 to TRBJ1-4, with a weak D call TRBD1 (5 bases). This CDR3 has 13 residues. V lost 8 bases and J lost 5, with 12 bases in between. Germline CDR1 is MNHNS and CDR2 is SASEGT. The CDR3 loop reads CASHGGFNEKLFF. CDR3 coding DNA: TGTGCCAGCCACGGGGGGTTCAATGAAAAACTGTTTTTT.

This clonotype appeared many times. The chain has TRBV18 and TRBJ1-2, with no clear D. Germline V gene data show CDR1 as KGHSH and CDR2 as LQKENI. This CDR3 comprises 12 residues. Trimming took off 5 bases at V and 5 bases at J, with 9 bases between the two ends. CDR3 region: CASSSDFYGYTF. The CDR3 DNA reads as TGTGCCAGCTCATCGGATTTTTATGGCTACACCTTC.

This clonotype has a handful of counts. The chain couples TRBV9 to TRBJ2-4; 7 bases map to TRBD1. The CDR3 is 15 amino acids. With V trimmed by 2 bases and J by 7 bases, 9 bases remained unmatched. CDR1 and CDR2 from the germline V gene are SGDLS and YYNGEE. CDR3 nucleotide sequence: TGTGCCAGCAGCGTCAACACAGGGGAATCTAACATTCAGTACTTC. Translating it yields CASSVNTGESNIQYF. The complete variable domain, with remaining parts taken from reference TRBV9 and TRBJ2-4, reads DSGVTQTPKHLITATGQRVTLRCSPRSGDLSVYWYQQSLDQGLQFLIQYYNGEERAKGNILERFSAQQFPDLHSELNLSSLELGDSALYFCASSVNTGESNIQYFGAGTRLSVL.

This clonotype has a count of ten or more. The chain is built from TRBV28 and TRBJ2-7, with 11 bases matching TRBD2. This CDR3 comprises 13 residues. Germline V gene data show CDR1 as MDHEN and CDR2 as SYDVKM. J lost 5 bases, V lost 7 bases, and 4 bases had no gene match. The CDR3 loop reads CASTLAGVDEQYF. CDR3 DNA sequence: TGTGCCAGCACACTAGCGGGAGTGGACGAGCAGTACTTC.

Ten or more counts support this clonotype. The gene calls are TRBV20-1 and TRBJ2-7; 9 nucleotides line up with TRBD2. The germline CDR1 and CDR2 sequences are DFQATT and SNEGSKA (reference sequence). This CDR3 is built from 16 residues. V shed 3 bases, J shed 0 bases, and the junction held 9 bases outside the gene matches. CDR3 coding DNA: TGCAGTGCTAGTGGGGGTGATAGCGGGAGCTCCTACGAGCAGTACGTC. Its protein product is CSASGGDSGSSYEQYV.

This clonotype occurred many times. The chain couples TRBV27 to TRBJ1-2, with 8 positions matching TRBD1. The CDR3 is made up of 18 amino acids. Germline V lookup: CDR1 MNHEY, CDR2 SMNVEV (reference sequence). V dropped 7 bases and J dropped 4; count of bases not matched to a gene: 20. Here the CDR3 DNA reads TGTGCCAGCAAAGGGGGGAGGACAGGGCTCCCATCCCGCTATGGCTACACCTTC. Translated: CASKGGRTGLPSRYGYTF.

This clonotype was counted at least ten times. The chain has TRBV3-1 and TRBJ1-1, with D perhaps TRBD1 (5 bases). The germline V gene has CDR1 LGHDT and CDR2 YNNKEL (reference sequence). The CDR3 sequence is 15 residues long. V dropped 2 bases and J dropped 5 bases, with 15 bases sitting between them. CDR3 DNA: TGTGCCAGCAGCCAAAGGCGGGGGGTTGGTACTGAAGCTTTCTTT. Translated, it gives CASSQRRGVGTEAFF.

Ten or more counts support this clonotype. This chain connects TRBV29-1 to TRBJ2-7, with D perhaps matching TRBD2 (6 bases). This CDR3 comprises 11 residues. Trimming removed 7 bases from V and 4 bases from J, with 11 bases in between. Germline values: CDR1 SQVTM, CDR2 ANQGSEA. In nucleotides, the CDR3 is TGCAGCGCCGTAGCGGCATACGAGCAGTACTTC. Translation gives CSAVAAYEQYF.

This clonotype was recorded at least ten times. The chain joins TRBV18 to TRBJ2-6; no firm D call. The CDR3 spans 15 residues. V was clipped by 3 bases and J by 0 bases, with 6 bases between them. The germline V gene has CDR1 KGHSH and CDR2 LQKENI. The CDR3 here is CASSPQVSGANVLTF. DNA of the CDR3: TGTGCCAGCTCACCTCAGGTCTCTGGGGCCAACGTCCTGACTTTC.

This clonotype occurred many times. The V call is TRBV24-1, the J call TRBJ2-1, with 9 bases fitting TRBD1. The germline gives CDR1 KGHDR, CDR2 SFDVKD. V shed 1 base and J 1 base; nucleotides not matched to a gene: 4. CDR3 size: 17 residues. The DNA for the CDR3 is TGTGCCACCAGTGATTTAACCGGGACAGGGTCCTACAATGAGCAGTTCTTC. Residues: CATSDLTGTGSYNEQFF.

In its sample, this clonotype was seen many times. The chain joins TRBV5-4 to TRBJ2-3, with D possibly matching TRBD2 (5 bases). The CDR3 consists of 12 residues. Germline V lookup: CDR1 SGHNT, CDR2 YYREEE (reference sequence). Trimming left V 3 bases short and J 6 bases short, with 8 bases between. This CDR3 reads CASSSPGDTQYF. The CDR3 nucleotides are TGTGCCAGCAGCTCCCCGGGGGATACGCAGTATTTT.

In nucleotides, the CDR3 is TGTGCCAGCAGCGTTGTGGGACAGGGGGTTGCAGATACGCAGTATTTT. Its translation is CASSVVGQGVADTQYF. The gene calls are TRBV7-9 and TRBJ2-3; 11 positions match TRBD1. V was pared by 5 bases and J by 4 bases, with 8 bases of the junction left unmatched. In germline, CDR1 is SEHNR, CDR2 FQNEAQ (reference sequence). The CDR3 runs to 16 residues.

The chain couples TRBV27 to TRBJ1-2; 9 positions agree with TRBD1. J was trimmed by 2 bases and V by 5 bases; bases with no gene match: 9. CDR1 MNHEY and CDR2 SMNVEV come from the germline V gene (reference sequence). The CDR3 totals 16 residues. CDR3 coding DNA: TGTGCCAGCAGTAGCCGGGACAGGGTGGCCAACTATGGCTACACCTTC. Residues: CASSSRDRVANYGYTF.

The genes are TRBV25-1 and TRBJ1-4, with a weak D call TRBD1 (6 bases). The CDR3 extends over 13 amino acids. Trimming took off 6 bases at V and 7 bases at J, with 12 bases between the two ends. Germline values: CDR1 MGHDK, CDR2 SYGVNS. CDR3: CASRGMGAEKLFF. In DNA, the CDR3 is TGTGCCAGCAGGGGGATGGGGGCTGAAAAACTGTTTTTT.

This clonotype was recorded at least ten times. The V call is TRBV11-2, the J call TRBJ2-5; 7 bases map to TRBD1. Germline V lookup: CDR1 SGHAT, CDR2 FQNNGV. This CDR3 has 15 residues. With V trimmed by 2 bases and J by 3 bases, 6 bases remained unmatched. The CDR3 bases are TGTGCCAGCAGCTTATTCATCGGGACAGAAGAGACCCAGTACTTC. Amino acid sequence: CASSLFIGTEETQYF.